This T cell receptor (beta chain) is from a study of cytomegalovirus exposure and HLA in healthy donors. PCR primers comprised 60 Vbeta and 13 Jbeta primers. Assay used: immunoSEQ multiplex PCR; TCRdb lists only in-frame clones, some missing. The repertoire includes about 160,000 clones, approximately 80% of them detected once, and nearly 2.5% sits in the top ten. Per the germline V gene, CDR1 is SNHLY and CDR2 is FYNNEI. The CDR3 is made up of 16 amino acids. Trimming took off 3 bases at V and 1 base at J, with 15 bases between the two ends. This clonotype was sampled from a male donor in good health and CMV-seronegative. Sequenced material: PBMCs. The rearrangement uses TRBV2 and TRBJ2-5; D may be TRBD1 (6 bases). CDR3: CASSESDRRTQETQYF. In DNA, the CDR3 is TGTGCCAGCAGTGAGTCAGACAGGAGAACCCAAGAGACCCAGTACTTC. Full variable domain (remainder filled in from reference TRBV2 and TRBJ2-5): EPEVTQTPSHQVTQMGQEVILRCVPISNHLYFYWYRQILGQKVEFLVSFYNNEISEKSEIFDDQFSVERPDGSNFTLKIRSTKLEDSAMYFCASSESDRRTQETQYFGPGTRLLVL.